The rows below give T cell receptor beta chains drawn from one sample of a study of low-dose radiotherapy and immunotherapy resistance in tumors. One entry per CDR3 protein results from TCRdb running MiXCR on the reads. The table records tens of thousands of distinct CDR3 sequences, approximately 25% of them present only once. Specimen: PBMCs, collected before treatment. These receptors were obtained from a male donor with prostate cancer. Each CDR3 is given with its conserved first and last residue. Fields, in order: clone size, D gene, J gene, V gene, CDR3 protein, CDR3 DNA. The D gene is left open where the match is weak. Size is omitted from some rows. Given values are once, few, many or a class for expanded clones.

size: many
D: TRBD1
J: TRBJ2-2
V: TRBV5-1
CDR3: CASSLDGQGDGELFF
DNA: TGCGCCAGCAGCTTGGACGGACAGGGGGACGGGGAGCTGTTTTTT

size: many
D: TRBD1
J: TRBJ2-1
V: TRBV28
CDR3: CASSPSRGLGSLSYNEQFF
DNA: TGTGCCAGCAGCCCGAGCAGGGGGCTGGGCTCCTTATCCTACAATGAGCAGTTCTTC

size: many
D: .
J: TRBJ2-3
V: TRBV10-3
CDR3: CAISDSSGTDTQYF
DNA: TGTGCCATCAGTGACTCTAGCGGCACAGATACGCAGTATTTT

size: many
D: .
J: TRBJ2-7
V: TRBV7-9
CDR3: CASSFTTATYEQYF
DNA: TGTGCCAGCAGCTTTACAACGGCAACCTACGAGCAGTACTTC

size: .
D: .
J: TRBJ1-4
V: TRBV28
CDR3: CGSGGYTTNEKLFF
DNA: TGCGGGTCGGGGGGCTATACAACTAATGAAAAACTGTTTTTT

size: many
D: .
J: TRBJ1-5
V: TRBV6-6
CDR3: CASRLRDSNQPQHF
DNA: TGTGCCAGCAGGCTCAGGGATAGCAATCAGCCCCAGCATTTT

size: many
D: TRBD2
J: TRBJ2-6
V: TRBV6-9
CDR3: CASILRQPLGGSGANVLTF
DNA: TGTGCCAGCATACTGAGACAACCCCTGGGAGGGTCTGGGGCCAACGTCCTGACTTTC

size: many
D: .
J: TRBJ1-1
V: TRBV5-1
CDR3: CASSLAPVAGFTEAFF
DNA: TGCGCCAGCAGCTTGGCCCCAGTGGCAGGGTTCACTGAAGCTTTCTTT

size: many
D: .
J: TRBJ2-1
V: TRBV5-4
CDR3: CASSFGPYNEQFF
DNA: TGTGCCAGCAGCTTCGGACCCTACAATGAGCAGTTCTTC

size: medium-sized
D: .
J: TRBJ2-7
V: TRBV5-1
CDR3: CASRPDGSSYEQYF
DNA: TGCGCCAGCAGACCCGACGGATCATCCTACGAGCAGTACTTC

size: .
D: .
J: TRBJ2-1
V: TRBV2
CDR3: CAYNEQFF
DNA: TGTGCGTACAATGAGCAGTTCTTC

size: .
D: TRBD1
J: TRBJ2-7
V: TRBV2
CDR3: CASSEAEGQGTAYEQYF
DNA: TGTGCCAGCAGTGAAGCTGAAGGACAGGGGACTGCCTACGAGCAGTACTTC

size: .
D: TRBD2
J: TRBJ2-7
V: TRBV3-1
CDR3: CASSLTSGGGEQYF
DNA: TGTGCCAGCAGCCTGACTAGCGGGGGGGGAGAGCAGTACTTC

size: many
D: TRBD2
J: TRBJ2-7
V: TRBV6-2/TRBV6-3
CDR3: CASSLTSGTSYEQYF
DNA: TGTGCCAGCAGCCTCACTAGCGGGACTTCCTACGAGCAGTACTTC

size: many
D: TRBD2
J: TRBJ2-3
V: TRBV7-3
CDR3: CASSLPTSGADTQYF
DNA: TGTGCCAGCAGCTTACCGACTAGCGGGGCAGATACGCAGTATTTT

size: many
D: TRBD2
J: TRBJ2-2
V: TRBV5-1
CDR3: CASSYPGLAGSNTGELFF
DNA: TGTGCCAGCAGCTATCCGGGACTAGCGGGATCGAACACCGGGGAGCTGTTTTTT

size: many
D: .
J: TRBJ2-7
V: TRBV5-1
CDR3: CASSFGTGPSYEQYF
DNA: TGCGCCAGCAGCTTCGGAACGGGGCCCTCCTACGAGCAGTACTTC

size: many
D: .
J: TRBJ2-7
V: TRBV21-1
CDR3: CASSGRQGAHEQYF
DNA: TGTGCCAGCAGCGGCAGACAGGGGGCCCACGAGCAGTACTTC

size: .
D: .
J: TRBJ2-3
V: TRBV5-6
CDR3: CASSLDAGLLADTQYF
DNA: TGTGCCAGCAGCTTGGACGCGGGCCTCCTGGCAGATACGCAGTATTTT

size: many
D: .
J: TRBJ2-7
V: TRBV7-9
CDR3: CASSPTRVEDEQYF
DNA: TGTGCCAGCAGCCCTACCAGGGTGGAGGACGAGCAGTACTTC

size: .
D: .
J: TRBJ2-5
V: TRBV7-3
CDR3: CASSLPRALYQETQYF
DNA: TGTGCCAGCAGCTTACCCCGCGCGCTGTACCAAGAGACCCAGTACTTC

size: many
D: .
J: TRBJ2-2
V: TRBV27
CDR3: CASSPDLGGGELFF
DNA: TGTGCCAGCAGTCCCGATCTAGGCGGCGGGGAGCTGTTTTTT

size: many
D: TRBD1
J: TRBJ2-2
V: TRBV11-2
CDR3: CASSLPPDRVNTGELFF
DNA: TGTGCCAGCAGCTTACCCCCGGACAGGGTAAACACCGGGGAGCTGTTTTTT

size: .
D: .
J: TRBJ2-7
V: TRBV10-1
CDR3: CASSDPGLMALYEQYF
DNA: TGCGCCAGCAGTGACCCGGGACTCATGGCACTCTACGAGCAGTACTTC

size: many
D: .
J: TRBJ2-1
V: TRBV7-2
CDR3: CASSPGASGNEQFF
DNA: TGTGCCAGCAGTCCTGGGGCCAGCGGGAATGAGCAGTTCTTC

size: many
D: .
J: TRBJ1-5
V: TRBV28
CDR3: CATLSGEWSNQPQHF
DNA: TGTGCCACCCTAAGTGGGGAATGGAGCAATCAGCCCCAGCATTTT

size: many
D: TRBD1
J: TRBJ2-5
V: TRBV5-5
CDR3: CASSFSAAGGAGETQYF
DNA: TGTGCCAGCAGCTTTAGCGCCGCAGGGGGCGCAGGGGAGACCCAGTACTTC

size: many
D: .
J: TRBJ1-2
V: TRBV5-1
CDR3: CASSLEPSDGYTF
DNA: TGCGCCAGCAGCTTGGAACCCTCGGATGGCTACACCTTC

size: .
D: .
J: TRBJ1-3
V: TRBV6-2/TRBV6-3
CDR3: CASSYPASGNTIYF
DNA: TGTGCCAGCAGTTACCCCGCCTCTGGAAACACCATATATTTT

size: many
D: TRBD1
J: TRBJ2-7
V: TRBV28
CDR3: CASSPQDRGAYEQYF
DNA: TGTGCCAGCAGTCCCCAGGACAGGGGGGCCTACGAGCAGTACTTC

size: .
D: TRBD1
J: TRBJ1-1
V: TRBV7-8
CDR3: CASSWNRGSGTEAFF
DNA: TGTGCCAGCAGCTGGAACAGGGGGTCTGGCACTGAAGCTTTCTTT

size: many
D: TRBD2
J: TRBJ2-1
V: TRBV28
CDR3: CASSLPGTSLHEQFF
DNA: TGTGCCAGCAGTTTACCCGGGACTAGCCTTCATGAGCAGTTCTTC

size: many
D: .
J: TRBJ1-2
V: TRBV12-3/TRBV12-4
CDR3: CASSLRDLNYGYTF
DNA: TGTGCCAGCAGTTTAAGGGATTTAAACTATGGCTACACCTTC

size: many
D: .
J: TRBJ2-1
V: TRBV20-1
CDR3: CSARDNRGYNEQFF
DNA: TGCAGTGCTAGAGATAACCGGGGTTACAATGAGCAGTTCTTC

size: .
D: TRBD1
J: TRBJ1-1
V: TRBV5-5
CDR3: CASSLTARDSEAFF
DNA: TGTGCCAGCAGCTTGACGGCCAGGGACAGCGAAGCTTTCTTT

size: many
D: .
J: TRBJ2-7
V: TRBV7-9
CDR3: CASSQISYEQYF
DNA: TGTGCCAGCAGCCAAATCTCCTACGAGCAGTACTTC

size: many
D: .
J: TRBJ1-2
V: TRBV2
CDR3: CASSPDGNYGYTF
DNA: TGTGCCAGCAGCCCGGACGGAAACTATGGCTACACCTTC

size: .
D: .
J: TRBJ1-5
V: TRBV2
CDR3: CASSGVGKPNQPQHF
DNA: TGTGCCAGCAGCGGGGTCGGCAAACCCAATCAGCCCCAGCATTTT

size: .
D: TRBD2
J: TRBJ2-1
V: TRBV5-3
CDR3: CASTPGTSGRAGEQFF
DNA: TGTGCCAGCACCCCCGGGACTAGCGGGAGGGCAGGCGAGCAGTTCTTC

size: many
D: TRBD2
J: TRBJ2-1
V: TRBV6-2/TRBV6-3
CDR3: CASSYGPGLNNEQFF
DNA: TGTGCCAGCAGTTACGGACCGGGACTAAACAATGAGCAGTTCTTC

size: many
D: .
J: TRBJ1-1
V: TRBV7-2
CDR3: CASSLVLVSRNTEAFF
DNA: TGTGCCAGCAGCTTAGTACTCGTGTCTCGAAACACTGAAGCTTTCTTT

size: many
D: .
J: TRBJ2-7
V: TRBV5-1
CDR3: CASSPGSAPSEQYF
DNA: TGCGCCAGCAGCCCAGGCTCGGCGCCCTCCGAGCAGTACTTC

size: many
D: .
J: TRBJ2-5
V: TRBV20-1
CDR3: CSASGRGQETQYF
DNA: TGCAGTGCTAGCGGGAGAGGCCAAGAGACCCAGTACTTC

size: many
D: .
J: TRBJ1-2
V: TRBV2
CDR3: CASSVKAGYTF
DNA: TGTGCCAGCAGTGTTAAGGCTGGCTACACCTTC

size: many
D: TRBD1
J: TRBJ2-5
V: TRBV12-5
CDR3: CASGGPTGGIETQYF
DNA: TGTGCTAGTGGTGGGCCGACAGGGGGAATCGAGACCCAGTACTTC

size: many
D: TRBD2
J: TRBJ2-3
V: TRBV5-1
CDR3: CASSSGASGGTDTQYF
DNA: TGCGCCAGCAGCTCCGGCGCTAGCGGGGGCACAGATACGCAGTATTTT

size: many
D: .
J: TRBJ1-5
V: TRBV20-1
CDR3: CSARAETGFFSGQPQHF
DNA: TGCAGTGCTAGAGCCGAAACAGGCTTTTTTAGCGGTCAGCCCCAGCATTTT

size: once
D: TRBD2
J: TRBJ2-1
V: TRBV28
CDR3: CASSLRLTSGSNEQFF
DNA: TGTGCCAGCAGTTTAAGGTTGACTAGCGGGAGCAATGAGCAGTTCTTC

size: .
D: .
J: TRBJ2-5
V: TRBV10-3
CDR3: CAISDYPGTEGETQYF
DNA: TGTGCCATCAGTGACTACCCCGGGACGGAAGGAGAGACCCAGTACTTC

size: many
D: .
J: TRBJ2-1
V: TRBV18
CDR3: CASSALPLGEQFF
DNA: TGTGCCAGCTCGGCCCTACCGCTCGGGGAGCAGTTCTTC

size: many
D: TRBD2
J: TRBJ2-2
V: TRBV5-8
CDR3: CASSLSGGGANGELFF
DNA: TGTGCCAGCAGCTTGTCTGGCGGGGGGGCGAATGGGGAGCTGTTTTTT

size: .
D: TRBD2
J: TRBJ2-3
V: TRBV4-2
CDR3: CASSQLTSGALTDTQYF
DNA: TGTGCCAGCAGCCAACTGACTAGCGGGGCACTGACAGATACGCAGTATTTT

size: many
D: .
J: TRBJ2-3
V: TRBV6-5
CDR3: CASRGEGNTDTQYF
DNA: TGTGCCAGCAGGGGAGAGGGAAACACAGATACGCAGTATTTT

size: many
D: TRBD1
J: TRBJ1-1
V: TRBV18
CDR3: CASSPQPGTGGRTEAFF
DNA: TGTGCCAGCTCACCACAACCCGGGACAGGGGGCCGAACTGAAGCTTTCTTT

size: many
D: TRBD1
J: TRBJ2-3
V: TRBV6-2/TRBV6-3
CDR3: CASRDRGGPSTDTQYF
DNA: TGTGCCAGTAGGGACAGGGGGGGACCTAGCACAGATACGCAGTATTTT

size: .
D: TRBD1
J: TRBJ2-7
V: TRBV20-1
CDR3: CSAGLDRDYNEQYF
DNA: TGCAGTGCTGGATTAGACAGGGATTACAACGAGCAGTACTTC

size: many
D: TRBD2
J: TRBJ2-7
V: TRBV5-6
CDR3: CASSPGLAGTEQYF
DNA: TGTGCCAGCAGCCCCGGACTAGCGGGAACCGAGCAGTACTTC

size: .
D: TRBD1
J: TRBJ2-1
V: TRBV29-1
CDR3: CSVDRGNEQFF
DNA: TGCAGCGTGGACAGGGGGAATGAGCAGTTCTTC